A selection of T cell receptor beta chains follows, all from one sample in a study of cytomegalovirus exposure and HLA in healthy donors. Assay used: immunoSEQ multiplex PCR; TCRdb lists only in-frame clones, some missing. Among approximately 140,000 clones, approximately 80% were seen once, and the ten largest hold 6.2%. The material sequenced was PBMCs. The source is a woman aged 40 to 50 in good health and CMV-seropositive. Each CDR3 is given with its conserved first and last residue. Fields, in order: D gene, clone size, V gene, J gene, CDR3 DNA, CDR3 protein. A D gene is named only where the DNA matches it firmly. The size of a clone is reported for some rows only, either as once, few or many, or as a class for expanded clones.

>.|.|TRBV5-1|TRBJ2-1
TGCGCCAGCAGCTTGCAAAGTGCCACCGGGAATGAGCAGTTCTTC
CASSLQSATGNEQFF
>TRBD2|.|TRBV6-1|TRBJ2-2
TGTGCCAGCAGTGAAGCTAGCGGGCGGGACACCGGGGAGCTGTTTTTT
CASSEASGRDTGELFF
>.|.|TRBV29-1|TRBJ1-4
TGCAGCGCCATTAGGGGATTTCCGGGTAAACTGTTTTTT
CSAIRGFPGKLFF
>.|many|TRBV2|TRBJ2-7
TGTGCCAGCAGTGAACCCCGGGGGTCCTACGAGCAGTACTTC
CASSEPRGSYEQYF
>TRBD1|.|TRBV19|TRBJ2-1
TGTGCCAGTAGTGACAGGGGTTTCTACAATGAGCAGTTCTTC
CASSDRGFYNEQFF
>.|.|TRBV5-4|TRBJ2-1
TGTGCCAGCAGGTTGGAGGGGGCTTTACCCGGACAGTTCTTC
CASRLEGALPGQFF
>.|.|TRBV18|TRBJ1-6
TGTGCCAGCTCATCCCAGGAACATAATTCACCCCTCCACTTT
CASSSQEHNSPLHF
>TRBD2|.|TRBV7-9|TRBJ2-7
TGTGCCAGCAGTCCTACTAGCGGCAAATCCTACGAGCAGTACTTC
CASSPTSGKSYEQYF
>.|.|TRBV6-1|TRBJ1-2
TGTGCCAGCACCTTGACAGTTAACTATGGCTACACCTTC
CASTLTVNYGYTF
>TRBD2|.|TRBV7-9|TRBJ2-1
TGTGCCAGCAGCTCCCCCCCGGGACTAGCGGGAGTCAATGAGCAGTTCTTC
CASSSPPGLAGVNEQFF
>TRBD1|.|TRBV9|TRBJ2-7
TGTGCCAGCAGCCTAGGACAGGGGGCATACGAGCAGTACTTC
CASSLGQGAYEQYF
>TRBD1|.|TRBV2|TRBJ2-7
TGTGCCAGCAGTCTACAGGGGAACGAGCAGTACTTC
CASSLQGNEQYF
>TRBD2|.|TRBV18|TRBJ2-3
TGTGCCAGCTCACAGGTAGCGGGTGCAACAGATACGCAGTATTTT
CASSQVAGATDTQYF
>TRBD2|.|TRBV4-1|TRBJ2-3
TGCGCCAGCAGCCAAGAAGCTAGCGGGAGGGCCAGGACAGATACGCAGTATTTT
CASSQEASGRARTDTQYF
>TRBD2|.|TRBV10-3|TRBJ2-5
TGTGCCACCCGGACTAGCGGGAATTTGGAGACCCAGTACTTC
CATRTSGNLETQYF
>TRBD1|.|TRBV27|TRBJ2-5
TGTGCCAGCAGTTTGTCGGGGTGGGGGGCAGGGGGCGCCAGAGAGACCCAGTACTTC
CASSLSGWGAGGARETQYF
>.|.|TRBV18|TRBJ1-1
TGTGCCAGCTCACCGCCAGGGCGAACTGAAGCTTTCTTT
CASSPPGRTEAFF
>.|few|TRBV7-8|TRBJ2-5
TGTGCCAGCAACAGGGAAGAGACCCAGTACTTC
CASNREETQYF
>TRBD1|.|TRBV19|TRBJ1-5
TGTGCCAGTAGCGACGACAGGGGTCGGGGCAATCAGCCCCAGCATTTT
CASSDDRGRGNQPQHF
>.|.|TRBV1|TRBJ2-7
TGCACCAAACCTAGCGGGACCTACGAGCAGTACTTC
CTKPSGTYEQYF
>TRBD1|few|TRBV5-6|TRBJ1-2
TGTGCCAGCAGCCCTCCGGGACAGCTCTATGGCTACACCTTC
CASSPPGQLYGYTF
>.|.|TRBV15|TRBJ2-7
TGTGCCACCAGCTCCAGATACGGGGATTCAAGGCGGTCGTACTTC
CATSSRYGDSRRSYF
>TRBD1|.|TRBV7-2|TRBJ1-1
TGTGCCAGCAGTTCCGGACAGGTATTAATGAACACTGAAGCTTTCTTT
CASSSGQVLMNTEAFF
>.|.|TRBV18|TRBJ1-2
TGTGCCAGCTCCCCATTGAGGTTTGATTATGGCTACACCTTC
CASSPLRFDYGYTF
>TRBD1|.|TRBV18|TRBJ2-5
TGTGCCAGCTCACCATTAGGGGGCCCGAGGGAGACCCAGTACTTC
CASSPLGGPRETQYF
>TRBD2|.|TRBV6-1|TRBJ2-1
TGTGCCAGCAGTGGGACTAGCGCACTACCGGGGCAGTTCTTC
CASSGTSALPGQFF
>.|once|TRBV5-1|TRBJ2-1
TGCGCCAGCAGCTTGCTTATCCGCCAGGCCTACAATGAGCAGTTCTTC
CASSLLIRQAYNEQFF
>TRBD2|.|TRBV28|TRBJ2-2
TGTGCCAGCAGGACACTAGCGGGATACACCGGGGAGCTGTTTTTT
CASRTLAGYTGELFF
>.|.|TRBV19|TRBJ2-2
TGTGCCAGTAGTATTTCGGAAGGAGCCGGGGAGCTGTTTTTT
CASSISEGAGELFF
>TRBD1|.|TRBV6-6|TRBJ2-1
TGTGCCAGCAGTTTATCGGGACAGGGGGCGGGTGGGCAGTTCTTC
CASSLSGQGAGGQFF
>TRBD2|.|TRBV19|TRBJ2-3
TGTGCCAGTAGTATAGAAGGGACTAGGAATAGAGATACGCAGTATTTT
CASSIEGTRNRDTQYF
>.|few|TRBV10-3|TRBJ2-5
TGTGCCATCGGCCCTGACAGGCAAGAGACCCAGTACTTC
CAIGPDRQETQYF
>TRBD2|.|TRBV11-3|TRBJ2-3
TGTGCCAGCAGCTTAAATTCCGGGCTAGCGGGACACACAGATACGCAGTATTTT
CASSLNSGLAGHTDTQYF
>.|.|TRBV5-8|TRBJ1-1
TGTGCCAGCAGTTACAGGGAGAACACTGAAGCTTTCTTT
CASSYRENTEAFF
>TRBD1|.|TRBV18|TRBJ2-5
TGTGCCAGCTCTCTGGTAGGGGGCGAGACCCAGTACTTC
CASSLVGGETQYF
>.|few|TRBV7-6|TRBJ2-5
TGTGCCAGCAGCCCAGACCGACTGGAGACCCAGTACTTC
CASSPDRLETQYF
>.|.|TRBV19|TRBJ2-5
TGTGCCAGTAGATCCGGTCCTAGCGCCTCCCAAGAGACCCAGTACTTC
CASRSGPSASQETQYF
>TRBD1|.|TRBV25-1|TRBJ1-2
TGTGCCAGCAGCGGACAGGGGAGATATGGCTACACCTTC
CASSGQGRYGYTF
>TRBD2|.|TRBV5-1|TRBJ2-3
TGCGCCACAAGACTAGCGGTGAGAGATACGCAGTATTTT
CATRLAVRDTQYF
>TRBD2|.|TRBV7-2|TRBJ2-1
TGTGCCAGCATCGAAAGAGGGACTAGCGCGTACAATGAGCAGTTCTTC
CASIERGTSAYNEQFF
>.|.|TRBV11-3|TRBJ1-1
TGTGCCAGCAGCTTAAGACAGAAGAACACTGAAGCTTTCTTT
CASSLRQKNTEAFF
>.|.|TRBV11-3|TRBJ2-5
TGTGCCAGCAGCCCGCACGAGGGGACCCAGTACTTC
CASSPHEGTQYF
>TRBD1|.|TRBV28|TRBJ1-2
TGTGCCAGCCAGACAGGGGGTAACTATGGCTACACCTTC
CASQTGGNYGYTF
>.|.|TRBV7-3|TRBJ2-1
TGTGCCAGCAGCTCGACAGGTAATGAGCAGTTCTTC
CASSSTGNEQFF
>.|.|TRBV6-5|TRBJ1-1
TGTGCCAGCACCTTATATCCAGGGGTGAACACTGAAGCTTTCTTT
CASTLYPGVNTEAFF
>.|.|TRBV7-2|TRBJ1-2
TGTGCCAGCAGCGCAGCGGGCCCCGCAAGTGGCTACACCTTC
CASSAAGPASGYTF
>TRBD2|few|TRBV15|TRBJ2-3
TGTGCCACCAGCAGAGATCTGACTAGCGGGAGTCCAGATACGCAGTATTTT
CATSRDLTSGSPDTQYF